A selection of T cell receptor beta chains follows, all from one sample in a study of cytomegalovirus exposure and HLA in healthy donors. Sequencing used immunoSEQ multiplex PCR; TCRdb keeps in-frame clones, though not all of them. Found here are about 170,000 clones, 65% to 85% of them singletons; the top ten hold approximately 1.2%. Material: PBMCs. The receptors shown here come from a boy aged 2 to 9 in good health and CMV-seronegative. Both conserved end residues are part of each CDR3. D genes are given only for firm matches. For some rows the clone size is stated as once, few or many, or as a class when expanded; others skip it.

J,size,D,V,CDR3,DNA
TRBJ2-1,few,TRBD2,TRBV4-2,CASSQVGTSRNNEQFF,TGTGCCAGCAGCCAAGTTGGGACTAGCAGAAACAATGAGCAGTTCTTC
TRBJ1-2,-,-,TRBV29-1,CSVGGRASYGYTF,TGCAGCGTTGGGGGCAGGGCCAGCTATGGCTACACCTTC
TRBJ1-1,-,-,TRBV2,CASSLGDGGTEAFF,TGTGCCAGCAGTCTAGGGGATGGCGGCACTGAAGCTTTCTTT
TRBJ2-1,-,-,TRBV6-4,CASSDPEWLCVRGYNEQFF,TGTGCCAGCAGTGACCCAGAATGGCTATGTGTGCGGGGCTACAATGAGCAGTTCTTC
TRBJ2-7,-,-,TRBV19,CASRSIDRPYEQYF,TGTGCCAGTAGATCTATTGACAGGCCCTACGAGCAGTACTTC
TRBJ2-7,-,TRBD2,TRBV7-8,CASSRGLSGRGEQYF,TGTGCCAGCAGCCGGGGACTTAGCGGGAGGGGCGAGCAGTACTTC
TRBJ2-5,-,TRBD2,TRBV12-5,CASAIAGGETQYF,TGTGCTAGTGCTATAGCGGGGGGAGAGACCCAGTACTTC
TRBJ2-7,-,-,TRBV21-1,CASSKKFSRGGQPYEQYF,TGTGCCAGCAGCAAAAAGTTCAGCCGCGGCGGGCAACCCTACGAGCAGTACTTC
TRBJ2-3,-,TRBD1,TRBV25-1,CASSERTGSTDTQYF,TGTGCCAGCAGTGAGAGGACAGGGAGTACAGATACGCAGTATTTT
TRBJ1-2,-,-,TRBV6-5,CASSYSGDYGYTF,TGTGCCAGCAGTTACTCAGGAGACTATGGCTACACCTTC
TRBJ1-2,-,TRBD1,TRBV6-1,CASLRGGQELYGYTF,TGTGCCAGCCTCAGAGGGGGACAGGAACTCTATGGCTACACCTTC
TRBJ2-7,-,TRBD2,TRBV30,CAWSRVPGGYEQYF,TGTGCCTGGAGTAGGGTGCCGGGAGGATACGAGCAGTACTTC
TRBJ1-2,-,-,TRBV19,CASSIDRDNYGYTF,TGTGCCAGTAGTATAGACAGGGATAACTATGGCTACACCTTC
TRBJ1-2,-,TRBD1,TRBV25-1,CASSESDRESGYTF,TGTGCCAGCAGTGAATCGGACAGGGAGAGTGGCTACACCTTC
TRBJ2-5,few,TRBD2,TRBV11-2,CASSLDLAGGQETQYF,TGTGCCAGCAGCTTAGATCTGGCGGGGGGCCAAGAGACCCAGTACTTC
TRBJ1-1,once,TRBD1,TRBV30,CAWKGQGGTEAFF,TGTGCCTGGAAGGGACAGGGCGGGACTGAAGCTTTCTTT
TRBJ2-3,-,-,TRBV9,CASSVGGGDLTDTQYF,TGTGCCAGCAGCGTAGGAGGGGGGGACCTCACAGATACGCAGTATTTT
TRBJ2-7,-,TRBD1,TRBV5-1,CASSLTGDSYEQYF,TGCGCCAGCAGCTTGACAGGGGACTCCTACGAGCAGTACTTC
TRBJ1-2,-,-,TRBV6-1,CASSEVGREGYTF,TGTGCCAGCAGTGAAGTGGGCAGGGAAGGCTACACCTTC
TRBJ2-3,-,-,TRBV7-7,CASRSLTSTDTQYF,TGTGCTAGCAGGTCACTCACTAGCACAGATACGCAGTATTTT
TRBJ2-1,-,TRBD2,TRBV12-5,CASGYIRTSGHNEQFF,TGTGCTAGTGGTTACATACGGACTAGCGGCCACAATGAGCAGTTCTTC
TRBJ1-4,-,TRBD1,TRBV30,CAWSFPLAGGTNEKLFF,TGTGCCTGGAGTTTCCCCCTGGCAGGGGGCACCAATGAAAAACTGTTTTTT
TRBJ2-6,-,TRBD1,TRBV11-2,CASSLGGQAGANVLTF,TGTGCCAGCAGCTTAGGAGGACAGGCTGGGGCCAACGTCCTGACTTTC
TRBJ1-3,-,-,TRBV5-8,CASSPGVGSSGNTIYF,TGTGCCAGCAGCCCCGGGGTGGGTTCCTCTGGAAACACCATATATTTT
TRBJ1-5,-,-,TRBV6-1,CASSELRLSNQPQHF,TGTGCCAGCAGTGAACTCCGTCTTAGCAATCAGCCCCAGCATTTT
TRBJ1-1,-,TRBD1,TRBV19,CASRLEQGAGPEAFF,TGTGCCAGTAGACTTGAACAGGGGGCCGGACCCGAAGCTTTCTTT
TRBJ2-1,-,-,TRBV30,CAWCPVDRYNEQFF,TGTGCCTGGTGCCCCGTTGATCGGTACAATGAGCAGTTCTTC
TRBJ1-4,-,-,TRBV13,CASSLERDSNEKLFF,TGTGCCAGCAGCTTAGAAAGAGACAGTAATGAAAAACTGTTTTTT
TRBJ2-5,-,-,TRBV5-1,CASSGGTRQETQYF,TGCGCCAGCAGCGGCGGGACCAGACAAGAGACCCAGTACTTC
TRBJ2-2,-,-,TRBV28,CASSFEGANTGELFF,TGTGCCAGCAGTTTTGAGGGTGCGAACACCGGGGAGCTGTTTTTT
TRBJ1-2,-,-,TRBV10-3,CAISPPGVAYGYTF,TGTGCCATCAGCCCCCCGGGAGTGGCCTATGGCTACACCTTC
TRBJ1-1,once,TRBD1,TRBV6-1,CASGQGSTEAFF,TGTGCCAGCGGACAGGGTTCGACTGAAGCTTTCTTT
TRBJ1-2,-,TRBD1,TRBV27,CASSQTGGYGYTF,TGTGCCAGCAGTCAAACAGGGGGCTATGGCTACACCTTC
TRBJ2-3,-,TRBD2,TRBV10-3,CAISESESGRTDTQYF,TGTGCCATCAGTGAGTCAGAGAGCGGGAGGACAGATACGCAGTATTTT
TRBJ1-2,few,TRBD1,TRBV19,CASSSGTGPYGYTF,TGTGCCAGTAGTAGCGGGACAGGGCCCTATGGCTACACCTTC
TRBJ2-3,-,-,TRBV6-6,CASRGGQYPTDTQYF,TGTGCCAGCAGGGGCGGACAGTATCCCACAGATACGCAGTATTTT